Below are 25 T cell receptor beta chains sequenced from a single sample in a study of blood T cells in healthy people across ages. Combining a sample-barcoded 5' primer with a J-beta primer mix, a second PCR ran for about 7 to 11 cycles. TCRdb re-called the 5' RACE reads with MiXCR, one entry per CDR3 protein. The sample yields approximately 800,000 distinct CDR3 sequences, around 50% seen once. The specimen was blood. These receptors came from a man older than 75 in good health.

Worth noting for this clonotype: Since a much larger clone is just one base distant, this may be a read error. The CDR3 DNA is TGTGCCAGCAGCTTATCGGGACAGGGAGAGACCCAGTACTTC. Translating it yields CASSLSGQGETQYF. V is TRBV7-2 and J is TRBJ2-7, with TRBD1 matching over 9 bases. The DNA matches TRBJ2-5 better at its end, which makes the J call doubtful. The CDR3 sequence is 14 residues long. CDR1 is SGHTA, CDR2 FQGNSA, per germline.

Only a few counts were recorded for this clonotype. The chain has TRBV20-1 and TRBJ2-4; D unresolved. CDR3 length: 16 residues. Germline V lookup: CDR1 DFQATT, CDR2 SNEGSKA (reference sequence). V lost 0 bases to trimming and J lost 0 bases, with 12 bases between them. In DNA, the CDR3 is TGCAGTGCTAGAGATGATGCGAATGGAGCCAAAAACATTCAGTACTTC. Its translation: CSARDDANGAKNIQYF.

This clonotype came up a few times. The chain carries TRBV5-6 and TRBJ2-5; the D gene is possibly TRBD2 (6 bases). This CDR3 has 17 residues. Germline V gives CDR1 SGHDT, CDR2 YYEEEE. The V gene lost 0 bases and the J gene lost 5 bases, with 20 bases spanning the gap. CDR3: CASSLADYQSVPETQYF. The CDR3 DNA sequence: TGTGCCAGCAGCTTGGCGGACTACCAAAGCGTACCTGAGACCCAGTACTTC.

A word on this clonotype: A much larger clone differs by one base, so this may be a read error. The chain has TRBV6-6 and TRBJ2-3, with D uncertain. Trimming took 2 bases from V and 4 from J, leaving 10 bases between them. The CDR3 spans 14 residues. Germline CDR1 MNHNY, CDR2 SVGAGI (reference sequence). CDR3 sequence reads: CASSYVRVPDTQYF. The CDR3, as DNA: TGTGCCAGCAGTTACGTCCGGGTACCAGATACGCAGTATTTT.

The chain recombines TRBV3-1 with TRBJ1-2; D is possibly TRBD1 (6 bases). This CDR3 has 14 amino acids. Trimming stripped 1 base from V and 5 bases from J, with 11 bases between. Looked up from germline, CDR1 is LGHDT and CDR2 is YNNKEL (reference sequence). CDR3 amino acids: CASSQGTDPYGYTF. Here the CDR3 DNA reads TGTGCCAGCAGCCAAGGGACAGACCCTTATGGCTACACCTTC.

This clonotype was detected a few times. The chain has TRBV6-2 or TRBV6-3 and TRBJ2-3, with a tentative D call TRBD2 (5 bases). V lost 0 bases and J 4 bases, leaving 14 bases between the germline ends. The CDR3 covers 16 residues. Germline V CDR1 and CDR2: MNHEY, SVGEGT. The CDR3 DNA reads TGTGCCAGCAGTTACTCATTGGGAGACGGCGCAGATACGCAGTATTTT. Protein product: CASSYSLGDGADTQYF.

The V gene is TRBV5-1, the J gene TRBJ2-5; D tentatively fits TRBD1 or TRBD2 (5 bases each). The CDR3 consists of 17 residues. The germline V gene encodes CDR1 SGHRS and CDR2 YFSETQ. Trimming removed 0 bases at V and 3 bases at J, with 18 bases between. CDR3 loop: CASSLVRERRIKETQYF. In DNA form, the CDR3 reads TGCGCCAGCAGCTTGGTCAGGGAGAGGCGAATTAAAGAGACCCAGTACTTC.

This clonotype was counted a few times. The V gene is TRBV29-1, the J gene TRBJ2-3, with TRBD1 matching over 8 bases. The CDR3 length is 14 residues. CDR1 and CDR2 from the germline V gene are SQVTM and ANQGSEA. The trim removed 4 bases at V and 0 bases at J, leaving 3 bases unmatched. CDR3 sequence (DNA): TGCAGCGTTGTTGACAGGGGAAGCACAGATACGCAGTATTTT. Its protein is CSVVDRGSTDTQYF.

This chain links TRBV6-2 or TRBV6-3 with TRBJ2-7; D assignment may be TRBD1 or TRBD2 (7 bases each). This CDR3 contains 16 residues. Germline V gene data show CDR1 as MNHEY and CDR2 as SVGEGT. Trimming cost V 6 bases and J 1 base, with 19 bases left between them. The CDR3 DNA reads as TGTGCCAGCAGGCCCCCAGGGGGGGGTCGATCCTACGAGCAGTACTTC. Its translation: CASRPPGGGRSYEQYF.

Turning to this clonotype: A much larger clone sits a single nucleotide away, making a read error possible. The chain employs TRBV7-2 and TRBJ2-5; 8 bases align to TRBD2. The length of the CDR3 is 15 residues. Per germline, CDR1 SGHTA and CDR2 FQGNSA. The trim removed 3 bases at V and 4 bases at J, leaving 7 bases unmatched. Here the CDR3 DNA reads TGTGCCAGCAGCTTCGACGGGAGGGGGAGAGAGACCCAGTACTTC. It encodes CASSFDGRGRETQYF.

In its sample, this clonotype was seen a few times. J is TRBJ1-1 and V is TRBV2, with D perhaps TRBD1 (5 bases). V was shortened by 4 bases and J by 4 bases, with 13 bases between the two germline ends. Germline V gene data show CDR1 as SNHLY and CDR2 as FYNNEI. This CDR3 spans 14 amino acids. The CDR3 region has the DNA TGTGCCAGCAGTGCACGGGGGGGGAGCACTGAAGCTTTCTTT. It encodes CASSARGGSTEAFF. Full variable domain (missing parts from reference TRBV2 and TRBJ1-1): EPEVTQTPSHQVTQMGQEVILRCVPISNHLYFYWYRQILGQKVEFLVSFYNNEISEKSEIFDDQFSVERPDGSNFTLKIRSTKLEDSAMYFCASSARGGSTEAFFGQGTRLTVV.

This clonotype showed up just a few times. The rearrangement uses TRBV7-3 and TRBJ1-6, with D uncertain. Germline-derived CDR1 and CDR2 are SGHTA and FQGTGA. This CDR3 contains 15 residues. Trimming removed 5 bases from V and 0 bases from J, with 8 bases in between. The CDR3 DNA sequence: TGTGCCAGCAGCGCCAGTAGCTCCTATAATTCACCCCTCCACTTT. This sequence encodes CASSASSSYNSPLHF.

This chain connects TRBV20-1 to TRBJ2-6; maybe TRBD1 (6 bases). Trimming left V 3 bases short and J 4 bases short, with 10 bases between. From germline, CDR1 is DFQATT and CDR2 SNEGSKA (reference sequence). This CDR3 has 14 residues. The CDR3 here is CSASTGPGANVLTF. As DNA, the CDR3 is TGCAGTGCTAGTACAGGGCCAGGGGCCAACGTCCTGACTTTC.

The chain combines TRBV11-2 with TRBJ2-1; 9 nucleotides line up with TRBD1. The CDR3 totals 13 residues. Per germline, CDR1 SGHAT and CDR2 FQNNGV. After removal of 11 bases from V and 7 bases from J, the junction contained 9 bases not matched to a gene. CDR3: CASTRTGVNEQFF. CDR3 nucleotides: TGTGCCTCCACCAGGACAGGGGTGAATGAGCAGTTCTTC.

The chain recombines TRBV7-2 with TRBJ2-3; 10 nucleotides align to TRBD1. This CDR3 is 17 amino acids long. CDR1 is SGHTA and CDR2 is FQGNSA in the germline V gene. V was clipped by 1 base and J by 5 bases; unmatched bases: 9. CDR3 amino acids: CASSLVMTGGSGDTQYF. CDR3 nucleotide sequence: TGTGCCAGCAGCTTAGTAATGACAGGGGGCAGTGGAGATACGCAGTATTTT.

This chain connects TRBV3-1 to TRBJ2-3; D remains ambiguous. In germline, CDR1 is LGHDT, CDR2 YNNKEL (reference sequence). This CDR3 has 14 amino acids. Trimming removed 0 bases at V and 1 base at J, with 5 bases between. The CDR3 reads CASSQDAGTDTQYF. Written as DNA, the CDR3 is TGTGCCAGCAGCCAAGATGCCGGCACAGATACGCAGTATTTT.

V gene TRBV29-1 combines with J gene TRBJ1-2, with 7 bases aligning to TRBD1. Germline CDR1 reads SQVTM; CDR2 reads ANQGSEA. Trimming removed 8 bases from V and 4 bases from J; junction bases left unmatched: 10. This CDR3 has 13 amino acids. CDR3 residues: CSLSQGIGYGYTF. The CDR3 DNA is TGCAGCCTCTCACAGGGGATCGGCTATGGCTACACCTTC.

CDR3 in DNA: TGTGCCAGCAGTTCCCCACTAGCGCCCTACAATGAGCAGTACTTC. It encodes CASSSPLAPYNEQYF. This chain uses TRBV27 with TRBJ2-1, with TRBD2 matching over 7 bases. The end of the DNA fits TRBJ2-7 better, so the J call may be wrong. The CDR3 length is 15 residues. Per germline, CDR1 MNHEY and CDR2 SMNVEV (reference sequence).

The rearrangement links TRBV29-1 to TRBJ2-5, with TRBD1 matching 12 bases. CDR1 and CDR2 from the germline V gene are SQVTM and ANQGSEA. The CDR3 has 14 residues. V trimming: 7 bases; J trimming: 11 bases; junction bases outside the gene matches: 14. The CDR3 loop reads CSATPGQGAGEQYF. CDR3 DNA: TGCAGCGCTACGCCGGGACAGGGGGCGGGAGAGCAGTACTTC.

The CDR3: CASSPDKENYGYTF. The CDR3 bases are TGTGCCAGCTCACCAGACAAGGAGAACTATGGCTACACCTTC. The rearrangement joins TRBV18 to TRBJ1-2; no firm D call. V gave up 2 bases and J gave up 2 bases, with 9 bases separating them. The CDR3 loop spans 14 amino acids. Germline CDR1 KGHSH, CDR2 LQKENI.

This clonotype has a handful of counts. The chain recombines TRBV28 with TRBJ1-5, with 9 bases lining up with TRBD1. CDR1 is MDHEN, CDR2 SYDVKM, per germline. The ends lost 3 bases at V and 3 bases at J; junction bases unmatched: 6. CDR3 length: 16 residues. CDR3 sequence (DNA): TGTGCCAGCAGTTTTGGGACAGGGAAGGCCAATCAGCCCCAGCATTTT. Residues: CASSFGTGKANQPQHF.

This clonotype appeared a few times. CDR3 protein: CASSGGGWDRNEKLFF. Written as DNA, the CDR3 is TGTGCCAGCAGTGGGGGGGGGTGGGACAGGAATGAAAAACTGTTTTTT. V is TRBV25-1 and J is TRBJ1-4; 8 bases are shared with TRBD1. The CDR3 is 16 residues long. CDR1 and CDR2 from the germline V gene are MGHDK and SYGVNS. V lost 4 bases and J lost 5; bases outside the gene matches: 9.

This clonotype was observed a single time. The chain has TRBV7-3 and TRBJ2-6, with 8 bases fitting TRBD1. CDR1 is SGHTA, CDR2 FQGTGA, per germline. The length of the CDR3 is 17 residues. With V trimmed by 2 bases and J by 4 bases, 7 bases remained unmatched. CDR3 loop: CASSLGQGARGANVLTF. The DNA for the CDR3 is TGTGCCAGCAGCTTAGGGCAGGGGGCGCGAGGGGCCAACGTCCTGACTTTC.

The V call is TRBV4-1, the J call TRBJ2-5, with 9 bases that match TRBD2. CDR3 size: 14 residues. V lost 9 bases and J lost 5; bases outside the gene matches: 10. Germline V gives CDR1 MGHRA, CDR2 YSYEKL. The CDR3 region is CASAQREDWETQYF. For the CDR3, the DNA is TGCGCCAGTGCGCAGCGGGAGGATTGGGAGACCCAGTACTTC.

The chain is built from TRBV3-1 and TRBJ2-5; D unclear. The V gene lost 0 bases and the J gene lost 2 bases, with 7 bases spanning the gap. The CDR3 spans 14 residues. Germline V gene lookup returns CDR1 LGHDT and CDR2 YNNKEL (reference sequence). CDR3 DNA: TGTGCCAGCAGCCAAGAAATCAGTCAAGAGACCCAGTACTTC. Protein: CASSQEISQETQYF.